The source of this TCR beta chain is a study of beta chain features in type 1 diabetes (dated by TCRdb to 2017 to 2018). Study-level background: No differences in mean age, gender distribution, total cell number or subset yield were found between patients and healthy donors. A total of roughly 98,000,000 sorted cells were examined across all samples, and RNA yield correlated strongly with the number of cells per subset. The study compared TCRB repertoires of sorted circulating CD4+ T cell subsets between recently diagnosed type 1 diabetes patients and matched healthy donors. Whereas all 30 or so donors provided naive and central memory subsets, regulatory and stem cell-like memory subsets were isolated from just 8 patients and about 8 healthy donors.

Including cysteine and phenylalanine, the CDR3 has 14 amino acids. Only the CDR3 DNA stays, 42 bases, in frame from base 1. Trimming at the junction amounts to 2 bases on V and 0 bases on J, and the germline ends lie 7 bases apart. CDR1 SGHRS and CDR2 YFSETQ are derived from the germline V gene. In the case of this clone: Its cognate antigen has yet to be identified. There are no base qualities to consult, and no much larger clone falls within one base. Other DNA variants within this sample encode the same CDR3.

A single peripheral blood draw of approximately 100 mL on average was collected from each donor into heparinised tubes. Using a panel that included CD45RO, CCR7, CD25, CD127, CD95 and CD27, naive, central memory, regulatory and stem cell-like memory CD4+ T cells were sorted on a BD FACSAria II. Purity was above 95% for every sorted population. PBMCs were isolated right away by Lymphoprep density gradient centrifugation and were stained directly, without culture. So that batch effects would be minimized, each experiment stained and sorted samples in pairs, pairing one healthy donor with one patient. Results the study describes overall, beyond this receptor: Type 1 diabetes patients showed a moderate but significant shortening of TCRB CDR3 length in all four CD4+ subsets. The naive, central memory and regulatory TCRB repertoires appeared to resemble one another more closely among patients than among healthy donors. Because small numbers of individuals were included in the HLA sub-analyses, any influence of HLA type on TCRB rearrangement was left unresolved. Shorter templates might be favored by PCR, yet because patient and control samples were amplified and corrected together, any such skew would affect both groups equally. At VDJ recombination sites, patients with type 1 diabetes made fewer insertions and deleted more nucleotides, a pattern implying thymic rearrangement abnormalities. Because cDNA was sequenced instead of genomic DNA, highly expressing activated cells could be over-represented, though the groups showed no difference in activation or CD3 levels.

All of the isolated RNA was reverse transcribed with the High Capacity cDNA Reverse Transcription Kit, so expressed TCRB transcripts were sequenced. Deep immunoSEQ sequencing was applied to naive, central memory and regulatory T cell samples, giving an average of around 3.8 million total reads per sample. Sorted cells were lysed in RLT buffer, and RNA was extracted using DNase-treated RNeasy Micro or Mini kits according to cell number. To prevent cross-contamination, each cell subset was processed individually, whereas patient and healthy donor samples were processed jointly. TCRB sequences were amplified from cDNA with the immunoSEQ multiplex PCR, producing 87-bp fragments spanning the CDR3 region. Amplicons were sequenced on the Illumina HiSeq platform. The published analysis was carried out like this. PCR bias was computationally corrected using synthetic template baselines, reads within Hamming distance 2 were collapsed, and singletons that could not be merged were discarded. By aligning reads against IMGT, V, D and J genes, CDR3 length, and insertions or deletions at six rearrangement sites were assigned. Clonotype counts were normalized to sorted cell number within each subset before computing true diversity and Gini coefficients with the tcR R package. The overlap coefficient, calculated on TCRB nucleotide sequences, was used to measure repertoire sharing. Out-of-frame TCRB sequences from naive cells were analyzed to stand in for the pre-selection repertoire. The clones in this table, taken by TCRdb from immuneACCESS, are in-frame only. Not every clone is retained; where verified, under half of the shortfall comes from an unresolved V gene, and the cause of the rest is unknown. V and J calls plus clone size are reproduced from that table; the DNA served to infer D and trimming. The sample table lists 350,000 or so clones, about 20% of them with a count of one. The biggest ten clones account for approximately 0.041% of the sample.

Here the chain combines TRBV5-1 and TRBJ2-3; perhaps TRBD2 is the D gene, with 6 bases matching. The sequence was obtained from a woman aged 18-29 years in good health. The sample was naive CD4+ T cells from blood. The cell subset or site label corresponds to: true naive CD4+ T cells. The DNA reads TGCGCCAGCAGCTTCGGGACTAGCACAGATACGCAGTATTTT. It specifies CASSFGTSTDTQYF.